A single T cell receptor beta chain is shown here with its context. Germline V lookup: CDR1 SGHNT, CDR2 YYREEE (reference sequence). The V and J ends lost 4 bases and 5 bases, in that order; junction bases with no gene match: 8. The CDR3 covers 14 residues. This sample stems from a study of blood T cell repertoires in COVID-19. The data were produced by immunoSEQ multiplex PCR, yet TCRdb's version contains in-frame clones alone and is incomplete. There are under 400,000 clones in the sample; approximately 87% occur only once, and over 9.5% lies in the top ten. The specimen was peripheral blood. The source is a woman aged 25 to 45 with COVID-19, enrolled during active disease. This chain links TRBV5-4 with TRBJ2-7; 8 nucleotides line up with TRBD2. The CDR3 spells CASSGSGSRDEQYF. Written as DNA, the CDR3 is TGTGCCAGCAGCGGGAGCGGGAGCCGGGACGAGCAGTACTTC.